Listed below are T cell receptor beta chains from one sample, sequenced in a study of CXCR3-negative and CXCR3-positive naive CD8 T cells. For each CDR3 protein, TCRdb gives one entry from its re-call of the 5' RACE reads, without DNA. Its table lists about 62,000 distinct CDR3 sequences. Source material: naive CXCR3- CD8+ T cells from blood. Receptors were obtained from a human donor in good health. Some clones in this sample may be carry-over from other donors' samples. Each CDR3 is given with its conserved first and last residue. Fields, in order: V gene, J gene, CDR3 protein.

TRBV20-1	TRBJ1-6	CSARDGNSWNSPLHF
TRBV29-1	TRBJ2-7	CNVVGLRGEQYF
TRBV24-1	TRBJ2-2	CATSSGGGTGELFF
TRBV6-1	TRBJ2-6	CASSQQASGANVLTF
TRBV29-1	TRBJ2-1	CSVEGTYEQFF
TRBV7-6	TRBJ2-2	CASSSRNLNTGELFF
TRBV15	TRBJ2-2	CATSTTNTGELFF
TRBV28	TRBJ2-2	CASSSGGEELFF
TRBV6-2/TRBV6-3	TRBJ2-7	CASRGFDYEQYF
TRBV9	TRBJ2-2	CASSVGIPPAGELFF
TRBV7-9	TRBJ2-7	CASSPRGAGVSYEQYF
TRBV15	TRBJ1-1	CATSRVETGENTEAFF
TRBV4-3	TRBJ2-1	CASSQVRRGGYNEQFF
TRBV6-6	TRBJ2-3	CASSYPGGLTDTQYF
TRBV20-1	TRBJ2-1	CSARDGQLDPRNEQFF
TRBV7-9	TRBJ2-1	CASSYSAGTEYNEQFF
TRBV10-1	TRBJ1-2	CASSDSRSYGYTF
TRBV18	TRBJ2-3	CASSPRTDTQYF
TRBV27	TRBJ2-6	CASGYGSGANVLTF
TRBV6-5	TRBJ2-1	CASSATSGGPQEQFF
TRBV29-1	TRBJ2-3	CGVDVPGTEDTQYF
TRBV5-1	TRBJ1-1	CASSHELQGPITEAFF
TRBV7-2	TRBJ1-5	CASSLSGGSNQPQHF
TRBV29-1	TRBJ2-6	CSVVDRTAISGANVLTF
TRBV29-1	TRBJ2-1	CSVEANRDYNEQFF
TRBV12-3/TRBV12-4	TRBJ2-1	CASSTPGDNYNEQFF
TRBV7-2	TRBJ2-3	CASSPRGSLTDTQYF
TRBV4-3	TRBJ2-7	CASSQVQGYEQYF
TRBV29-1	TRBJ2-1	CSAGGSMMAGHEQFF
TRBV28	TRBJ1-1	CASSGGYPMNTEAFF
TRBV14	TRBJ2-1	CASSLTRNNEQFF
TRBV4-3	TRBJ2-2	CASSQGVGDLNTGELFF
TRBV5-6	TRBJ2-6	CASSFIIAGAISGANVLTF
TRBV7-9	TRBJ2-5	CASSPPGGTQETQYF
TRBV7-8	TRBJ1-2	CASSPGTGPGYTF
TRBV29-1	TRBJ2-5	CSVWTGGETQYF
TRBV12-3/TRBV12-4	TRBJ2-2	CASSFLPGELFF
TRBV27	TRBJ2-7	CASTPSWDLSYEQYF
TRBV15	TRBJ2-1	CATSIVDSRTMKQFF
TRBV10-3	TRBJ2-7	CAITETSSSYEQYF
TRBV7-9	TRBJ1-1	CASSLVAGKNTEAFF
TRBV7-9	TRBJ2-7	CASSLSARESAGTYEQYF
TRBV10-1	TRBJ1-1	CASSEQGANTEAFF
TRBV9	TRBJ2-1	CASSVEGLFYNEQFF
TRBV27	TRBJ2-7	CASSLSGYEQYF
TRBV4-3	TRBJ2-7	CASSQDWDYRYEQYF
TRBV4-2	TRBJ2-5	CASSQDRPGQETQYF
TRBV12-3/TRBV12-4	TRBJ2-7	CASSLAHPDYEQYF
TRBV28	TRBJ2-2	CASSINREIGELFF
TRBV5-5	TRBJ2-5	CASSFAETQYF
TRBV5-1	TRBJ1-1	CASSLGQGEAEAFF